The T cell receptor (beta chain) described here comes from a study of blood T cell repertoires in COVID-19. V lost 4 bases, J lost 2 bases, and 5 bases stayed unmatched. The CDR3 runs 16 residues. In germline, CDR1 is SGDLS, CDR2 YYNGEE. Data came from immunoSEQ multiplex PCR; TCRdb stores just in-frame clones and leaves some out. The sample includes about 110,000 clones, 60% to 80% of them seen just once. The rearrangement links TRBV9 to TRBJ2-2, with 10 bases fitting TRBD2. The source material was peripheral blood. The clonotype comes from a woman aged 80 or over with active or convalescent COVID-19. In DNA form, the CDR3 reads TGTGCCAGCAGCCCACGGACTAGCGGAAACACCGGGGAGCTGTTTTTT. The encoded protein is CASSPRTSGNTGELFF.